This T cell receptor (beta chain) was sequenced for a study of blood T cells in healthy people across ages. Study results and limitations: Higher diversity and more naive CD4+ cells were features of long-lived donors, compared to aged donors.

Trimming took 0 bases from V and 8 from J; bases not matched to a gene: 11. CDR1 is LGHDT, CDR2 YNNKEL, per germline (reference sequence). This CDR3 has 17 amino acids. Sample-barcoded 5' priming and a J-beta primer mix drove a second PCR of 7 to 11 cycles. Unique molecular identifiers of 12 random nucleotides labeled each cDNA. TCRdb itself ran the 5' RACE reads through MiXCR, one entry per CDR3 protein. The table records 1.5 million to 2 million distinct CDR3 sequences, around 40% of them present only once. This clonotype has just a few counts. What it binds is not known. The chain joins TRBV3-1 to TRBJ2-1; 9 bases line up with TRBD2. The receptor was isolated from a human donor in good health. The specimen sequenced was blood. The CDR3 DNA is TGTGCCAGCAGCCAAGAAAACGCGGGGGGGCCTGGGGATGAGCAGTTCTTC. Amino acids: CASSQENAGGPGDEQFF.